The table lists the clone carrying this T cell receptor (beta chain) with many counts. These patients, aged 18 to 65, had recently diagnosed hyperthyroidism lasting under 2 months. Clinicians diagnosed patients from clinical symptoms, serum thyroxine and TRAb, thyroid ultrasound and orbital computed tomography. From roughly 9.2 ml of fresh peripheral blood, PBMCs were isolated. The CDR3 is 13 amino acids. Trimming at V came to 3 bases and at J to 7 bases, leaving 4 bases not matched to a gene. Germline CDR1 and CDR2: DFQATT and SNEGSKA (reference sequence). The source of the sample is a study of T cells in Graves' hyperthyroidism and ophthalmopathy. From RNA transcripts, TCR beta CDR3 regions were amplified. The HTBI set primed first-round TCR CDR3 RT-PCR. TCRdb called the multiplex PCR reads again in MiXCR, with one record for every CDR3 protein. The sample includes 450,000 to 650,000 distinct CDR3 sequences, around 21% seen only once; the top ten take about 30%.

V is TRBV20-1 and J is TRBJ2-5; 11 nucleotides agree with TRBD2. The receptor comes from a man aged 18 to 29 with Graves' hyperthyroidism. Material: blood. CDR3 nucleotide sequence: TGCAGTGCTAGTGTCACTAGCGGGGGGACCCAGTACTTC. Translating it yields CSASVTSGGTQYF.